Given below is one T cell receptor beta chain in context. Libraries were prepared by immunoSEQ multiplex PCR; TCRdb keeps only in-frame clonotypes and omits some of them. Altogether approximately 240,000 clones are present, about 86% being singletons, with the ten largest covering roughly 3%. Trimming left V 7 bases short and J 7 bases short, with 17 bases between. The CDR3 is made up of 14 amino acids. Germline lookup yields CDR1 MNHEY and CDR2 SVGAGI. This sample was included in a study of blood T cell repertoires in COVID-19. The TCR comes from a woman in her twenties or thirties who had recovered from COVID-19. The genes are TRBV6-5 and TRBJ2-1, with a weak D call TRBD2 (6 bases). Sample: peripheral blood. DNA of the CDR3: TGTGCCAGCAACGGGGGACGCAGCCGGAATGAGCAGTTCTTC. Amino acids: CASNGGRSRNEQFF.